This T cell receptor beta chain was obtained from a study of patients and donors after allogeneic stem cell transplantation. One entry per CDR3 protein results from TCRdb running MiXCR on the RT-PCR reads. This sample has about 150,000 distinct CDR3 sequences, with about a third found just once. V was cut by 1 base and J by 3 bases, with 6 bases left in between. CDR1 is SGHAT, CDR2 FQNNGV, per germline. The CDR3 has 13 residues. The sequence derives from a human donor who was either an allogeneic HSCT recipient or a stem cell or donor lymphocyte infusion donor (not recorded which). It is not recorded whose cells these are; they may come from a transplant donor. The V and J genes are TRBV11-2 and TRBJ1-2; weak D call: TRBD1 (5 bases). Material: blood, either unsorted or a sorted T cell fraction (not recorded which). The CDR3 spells CASSLAGHYGYTF. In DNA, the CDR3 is TGTGCCAGCAGCTTAGCGGGGCACTATGGCTACACCTTC.